Here is one T cell receptor beta chain with its context. This clonotype came up many times. No cognate antigen has been identified for it. No much larger clone exists at a distance of one base, and base qualities are not known. From the cysteine up to the phenylalanine, the CDR3 has a length of 14 residues. Solely the CDR3 DNA is kept, with 42 bases framed from the first base. The germline ends are 16 bases apart after V is trimmed by 6 bases and J by 5 bases. Taken from the germline V gene (reference sequence), the CDR1 and CDR2 loops are MNHEY and SMNVEV. This entry belongs to a study of beta chain bispecific antibodies for T cell cancers (dated by TCRdb to the early 2020s). Looking at the study overall: T cells from healthy donors were cocultured with T cell leukemia lines in the presence of bispecific antibodies, after which the depletion of each TRBV family was measured by TRBV sequencing of the surviving cells. Surface TRBV12 (TRBV12-3) was expressed on Jurkat cells, and surface TRBV5-5 was expressed on HPB-ALL cells.

The libraries included unique molecular identifier barcodes, and the barcodes were used to quantify clonotypes. Qiagen AllPrep DNA/RNA Micro kits were used to isolate total RNA, and an Agilent TapeStation was used to check RNA quality. TCR beta libraries were built by 5' RACE: cDNA synthesis followed by two PCR steps using TCR beta constant-region gene-specific primers. Sequencing of the TCR beta libraries was done on an Illumina MiSeq platform. Regarding the original processing steps: MIGEC, MiXCR and VDJtools were used to process the reads. The frequency of each clonotype was calculated as the fraction of all unique molecular identifiers in the sample that belonged to that clonotype. Nonfunctional TRBV genes listed as pseudogenes or open reading frames in IMGT, such as TRBV1, TRBV12-1 and TRBV21, were excluded. TCRdb applied fastp at Q25 and MiXCR to the public reads, then kept only in-frame beta chains. Each entry merges the rows of one CDR3 protein and shows their most common DNA and genes. Clone size and V and J calls follow TCRdb, not the original study. Present in this sample are just over 20,000 distinct CDR3 sequences, roughly 2.6% of which were seen just once. The top ten clonotypes cover about a third of the sample.

For 3 days, T cells were expanded from blood mononuclear cells using either the anti-CD3 antibody OKT3 or CD3/CD28 Dynabeads. The culture conditions for expanded T cells were RPMI 1640 plus 10% fetal bovine serum, recombinant human IL-2 (approximately 100 IU/ml) and IL-7 (around 4.8 ng/ml). Cocultures combined some 5 x 10^4 normal T cells with some 5 x 10^4 target cells and bispecific antibody in about 98 ul, incubated less than 20 hours at 37°C. Each bispecific antibody was composed of two single-chain variable fragments, which were expressed in a single-chain diabody format with a His tag. The effector T cells were obtained from healthy human donors, with peripheral blood mononuclear cells isolated from leukapheresis samples by Ficoll density gradient centrifugation. What the study reported, not specific to this receptor: Every sequenced sample contained a mix of leukemia cell line cells and normal T cells, and most targeted TRBV signal came from the leukemia cells rather than from the normal T cells. Cross-reactivity of the anti-TRBV5-5 antibody with TRBV5-6 was attributed to high sequence similarity between the two genes.

This chain is built from TRBV27 and TRBJ2-5; no D gene is confidently identified. This clonotype was obtained from a human donor in good health. Some clones in this sample may be carry-over from other donors' samples. Sequenced sample: healthy donor T cells cultured with leukemia cells. The CDR3 sequence is CASSIWGTRETQYF. The DNA sequence is TGTGCCAGCAGCATATGGGGAACTCGGGAGACCCAGTACTTC.